The clone carrying this T cell receptor (beta chain) was detected many times. Its antigen is unknown. The data stem from a study of T cells in Graves' hyperthyroidism and ophthalmopathy. At the level of the study: Any treatment followed the collection of peripheral blood at initial diagnosis. Study results and limitations: Blood also contained most expanded thyroid clonotypes above 0.001. Ophthalmopathy and stable hyperthyroidism were told apart by a 13 V-J model. Progression to ophthalmopathy was predicted a median of about six months early.

Trimming left V 1 base short and J 3 bases short, with 9 bases between. The CDR3 runs 14 residues. Germline-derived CDR1 and CDR2 are LGHDT and YNNKEL (reference sequence). Amplification of TCR beta CDR3 regions used RNA as the template. HTBI primers were the set used in a first-round RT-PCR of the TCR CDR3. MiXCR, applied by TCRdb to the multiplex PCR reads, yields one record per CDR3 protein. This sample has roughly 200,000 distinct CDR3 sequences, with 17% found just once. Specimen: blood. The sequence derives from a woman between 45 and 60 years old with Graves' hyperthyroidism. The V call is TRBV3-1, the J call TRBJ1-1, with D perhaps matching TRBD1 (6 bases). CDR3 DNA: TGTGCCAGCAGCCAAGGGACAGCTTACACTGAAGCTTTCTTT. Translated: CASSQGTAYTEAFF.